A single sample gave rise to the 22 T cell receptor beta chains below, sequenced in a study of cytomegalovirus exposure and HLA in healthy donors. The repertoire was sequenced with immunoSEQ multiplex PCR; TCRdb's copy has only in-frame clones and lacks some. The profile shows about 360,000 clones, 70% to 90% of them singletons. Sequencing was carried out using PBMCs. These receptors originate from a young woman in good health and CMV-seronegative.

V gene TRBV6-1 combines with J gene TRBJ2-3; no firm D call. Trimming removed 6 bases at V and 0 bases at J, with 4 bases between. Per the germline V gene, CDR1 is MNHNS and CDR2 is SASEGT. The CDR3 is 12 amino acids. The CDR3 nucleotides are TGTGCCAGCAGGGGCAGCACAGATACGCAGTATTTT. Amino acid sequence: CASRGSTDTQYF.

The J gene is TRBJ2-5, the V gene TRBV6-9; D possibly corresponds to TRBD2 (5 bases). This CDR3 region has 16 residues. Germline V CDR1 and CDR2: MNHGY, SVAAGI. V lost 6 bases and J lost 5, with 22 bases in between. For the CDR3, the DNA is TGTGCCAGCAGCCGAAAAAAAATGGGTGGGGAGGAGACCCAGTACTTC. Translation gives CASSRKKMGGEETQYF.

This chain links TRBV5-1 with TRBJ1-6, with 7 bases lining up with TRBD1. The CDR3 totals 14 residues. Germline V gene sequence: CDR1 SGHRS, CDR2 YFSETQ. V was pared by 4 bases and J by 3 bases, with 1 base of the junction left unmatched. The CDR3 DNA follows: TGCGCCAGCAGCGACAGGGACTATAATTCACCCCTCCACTTT. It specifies CASSDRDYNSPLHF.

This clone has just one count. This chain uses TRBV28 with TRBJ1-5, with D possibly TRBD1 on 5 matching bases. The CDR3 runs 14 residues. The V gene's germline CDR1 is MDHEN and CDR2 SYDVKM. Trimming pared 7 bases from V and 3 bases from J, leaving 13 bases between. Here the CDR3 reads CASTSTAPNQPQHF. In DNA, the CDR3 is TGTGCCAGCACTTCGACAGCTCCCAATCAGCCCCAGCATTTT. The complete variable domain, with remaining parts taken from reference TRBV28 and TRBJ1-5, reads DVKVTQSSRYLVKRTGEKVFLECVQDMDHENMFWYRQDPGLGLRLIYFSYDVKMKEKGDIPEGYSVSREKKERFSLILESASTNQTSMYLCASTSTAPNQPQHFGDGTRLSIL.

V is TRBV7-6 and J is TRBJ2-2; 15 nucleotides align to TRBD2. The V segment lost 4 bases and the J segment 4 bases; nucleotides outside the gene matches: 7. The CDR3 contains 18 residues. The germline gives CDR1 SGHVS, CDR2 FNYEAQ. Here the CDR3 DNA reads TGTGCCAGCAGCTCCGGACTAGCGGGAGGGATTGCCACCGGGGAGCTGTTTTTT. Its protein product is CASSSGLAGGIATGELFF.

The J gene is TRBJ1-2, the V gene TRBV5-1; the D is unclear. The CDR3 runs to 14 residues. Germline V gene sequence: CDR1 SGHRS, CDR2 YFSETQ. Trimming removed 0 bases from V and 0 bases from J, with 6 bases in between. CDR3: CASSLALANYGYTF. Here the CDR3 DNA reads TGCGCCAGCAGCTTGGCCTTAGCTAACTATGGCTACACCTTC.

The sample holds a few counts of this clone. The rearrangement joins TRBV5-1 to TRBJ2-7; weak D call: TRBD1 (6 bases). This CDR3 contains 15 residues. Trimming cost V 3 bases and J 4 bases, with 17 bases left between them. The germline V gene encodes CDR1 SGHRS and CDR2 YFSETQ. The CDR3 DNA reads TGCGCCAGCAGCTGGGGGCAAGGGACACATTACGAGCAGTACTTC. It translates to CASSWGQGTHYEQYF.

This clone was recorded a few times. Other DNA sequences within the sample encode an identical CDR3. CDR3 amino acids: CASSLSGSYEQYF. In nucleotides, the CDR3 is TGTGCCAGCAGTTTGAGCGGCTCCTACGAGCAGTACTTC. This chain joins TRBV27 and TRBJ2-7, with D perhaps matching TRBD2 (5 bases). From germline, CDR1 is MNHEY and CDR2 SMNVEV (reference sequence). Trimming cost V 3 bases and J 0 bases, with 6 bases left between them. The CDR3 consists of 13 residues.

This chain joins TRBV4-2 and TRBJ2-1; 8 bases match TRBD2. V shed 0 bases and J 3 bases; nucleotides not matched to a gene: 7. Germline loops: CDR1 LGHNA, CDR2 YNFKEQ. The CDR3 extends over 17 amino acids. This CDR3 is CASSQELRREVYNEQFF. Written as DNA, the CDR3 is TGTGCCAGCAGCCAAGAGTTGCGGCGGGAGGTCTACAATGAGCAGTTCTTC.

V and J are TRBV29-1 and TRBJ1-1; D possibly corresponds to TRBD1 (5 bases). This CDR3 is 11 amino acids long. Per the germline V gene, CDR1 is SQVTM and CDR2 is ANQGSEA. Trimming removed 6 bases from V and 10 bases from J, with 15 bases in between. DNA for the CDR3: TGCAGCGTGATCGGGGGGGGAGTAGCTTTCTTT. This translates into CSVIGGGVAFF.

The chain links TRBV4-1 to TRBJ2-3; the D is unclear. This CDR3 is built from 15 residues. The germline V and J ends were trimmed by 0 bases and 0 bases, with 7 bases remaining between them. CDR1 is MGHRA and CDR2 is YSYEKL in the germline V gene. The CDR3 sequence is CASSQDSPSTDTQYF. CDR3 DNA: TGCGCCAGCAGCCAAGATAGTCCTAGCACAGATACGCAGTATTTT.

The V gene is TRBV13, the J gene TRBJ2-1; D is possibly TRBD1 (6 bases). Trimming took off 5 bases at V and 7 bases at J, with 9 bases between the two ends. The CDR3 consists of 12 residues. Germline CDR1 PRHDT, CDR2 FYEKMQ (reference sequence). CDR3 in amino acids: CASSNRENEQFF. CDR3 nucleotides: TGTGCCAGCAGCAACAGGGAGAATGAGCAGTTCTTC.

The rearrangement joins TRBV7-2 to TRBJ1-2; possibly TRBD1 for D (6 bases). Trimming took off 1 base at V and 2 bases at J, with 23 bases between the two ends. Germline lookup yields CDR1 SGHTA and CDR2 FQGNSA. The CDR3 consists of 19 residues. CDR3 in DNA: TGTGCCAGCAGCTTAGATATCCTACAGGGTGTGGGGCAAAACTATGGCTACACCTTC. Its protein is CASSLDILQGVGQNYGYTF.

The CDR3 spells CASSEGDIPRVEQYF. CDR3 nucleotides: TGCGCCAGCAGTGAGGGGGACATTCCAAGGGTGGAGCAGTACTTC. The chain recombines TRBV10-1 with TRBJ2-7; a possible D gene is TRBD1 (6 bases). CDR3 length: 15 amino acids. The ends were cut back, 2 bases at V and 7 bases at J, with 18 bases in the middle. CDR1 and CDR2 from the germline V gene are WNHNN and SYGVQD (reference sequence).

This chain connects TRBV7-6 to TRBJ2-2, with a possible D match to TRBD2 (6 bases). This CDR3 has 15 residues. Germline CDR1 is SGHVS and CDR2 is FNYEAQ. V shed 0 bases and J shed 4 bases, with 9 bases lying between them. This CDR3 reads CASSLAGGGTGELFF. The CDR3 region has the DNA TGTGCCAGCAGCTTAGCGGGAGGAGGCACCGGGGAGCTGTTTTTT.

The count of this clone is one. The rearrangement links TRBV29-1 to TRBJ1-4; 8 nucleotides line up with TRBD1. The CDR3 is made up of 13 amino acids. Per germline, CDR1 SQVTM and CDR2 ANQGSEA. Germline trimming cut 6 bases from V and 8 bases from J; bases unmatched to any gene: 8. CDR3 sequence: CSVPAPGGEKLFF. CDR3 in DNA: TGCAGCGTCCCTGCGCCAGGGGGCGAAAAACTGTTTTTT.

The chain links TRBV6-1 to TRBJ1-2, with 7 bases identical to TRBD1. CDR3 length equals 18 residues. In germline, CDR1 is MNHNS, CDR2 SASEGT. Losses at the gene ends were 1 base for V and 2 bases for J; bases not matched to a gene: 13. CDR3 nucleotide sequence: TGTGCCAGCAGTGAAGTATTTTGGAGGGGGCGGGTGAACTATGGCTACACCTTC. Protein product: CASSEVFWRGRVNYGYTF.

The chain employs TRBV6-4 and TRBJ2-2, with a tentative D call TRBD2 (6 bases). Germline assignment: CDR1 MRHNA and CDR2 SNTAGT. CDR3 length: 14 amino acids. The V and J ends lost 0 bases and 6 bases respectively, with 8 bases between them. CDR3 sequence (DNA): TGTGCCAGCAGTGACTCAGGGACTCCCGGGGAGCTGTTTTTT. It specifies CASSDSGTPGELFF.

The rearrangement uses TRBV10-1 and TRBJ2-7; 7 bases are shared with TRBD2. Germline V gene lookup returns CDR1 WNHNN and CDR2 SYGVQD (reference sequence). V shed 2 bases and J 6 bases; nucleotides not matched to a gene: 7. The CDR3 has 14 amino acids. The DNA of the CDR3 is TGCGCCAGCAGTGAGGGACGGAGGACTAGCGAGCAGTACTTC. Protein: CASSEGRRTSEQYF.

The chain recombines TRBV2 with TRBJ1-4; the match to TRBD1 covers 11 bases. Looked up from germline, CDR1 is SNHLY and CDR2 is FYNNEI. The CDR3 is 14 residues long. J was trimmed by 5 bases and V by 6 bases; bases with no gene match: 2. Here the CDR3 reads CASRGTGGNEKLFF. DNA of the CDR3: TGTGCCAGCAGGGGGACAGGGGGAAATGAAAAACTGTTTTTT.

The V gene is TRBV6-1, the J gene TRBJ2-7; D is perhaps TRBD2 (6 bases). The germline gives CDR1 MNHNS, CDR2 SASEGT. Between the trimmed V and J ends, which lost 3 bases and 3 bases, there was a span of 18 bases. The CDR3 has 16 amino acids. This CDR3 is CASSDGRGSGYYEQYF. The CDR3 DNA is TGTGCCAGCAGTGACGGTCGGGGGTCCGGCTACTACGAGCAGTACTTC.

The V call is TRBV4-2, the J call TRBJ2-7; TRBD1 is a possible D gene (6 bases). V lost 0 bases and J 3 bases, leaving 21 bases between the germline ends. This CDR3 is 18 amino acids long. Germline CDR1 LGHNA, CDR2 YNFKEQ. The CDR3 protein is CASSQEIEIVTGDYEQYF. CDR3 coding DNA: TGTGCCAGCAGCCAAGAAATAGAGATTGTGACAGGAGACTACGAGCAGTACTTC.